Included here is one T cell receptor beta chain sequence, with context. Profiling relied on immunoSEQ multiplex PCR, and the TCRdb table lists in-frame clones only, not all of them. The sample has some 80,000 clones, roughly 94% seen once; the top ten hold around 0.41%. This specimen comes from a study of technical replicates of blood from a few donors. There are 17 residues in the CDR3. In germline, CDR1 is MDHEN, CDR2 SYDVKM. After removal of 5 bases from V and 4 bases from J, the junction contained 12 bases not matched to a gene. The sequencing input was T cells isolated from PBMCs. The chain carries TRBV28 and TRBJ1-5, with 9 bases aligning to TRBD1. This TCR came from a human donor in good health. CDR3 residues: CASSARQGVGWNQPQHF. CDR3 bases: TGTGCCAGCAGTGCCCGACAGGGGGTAGGATGGAATCAGCCCCAGCATTTT.